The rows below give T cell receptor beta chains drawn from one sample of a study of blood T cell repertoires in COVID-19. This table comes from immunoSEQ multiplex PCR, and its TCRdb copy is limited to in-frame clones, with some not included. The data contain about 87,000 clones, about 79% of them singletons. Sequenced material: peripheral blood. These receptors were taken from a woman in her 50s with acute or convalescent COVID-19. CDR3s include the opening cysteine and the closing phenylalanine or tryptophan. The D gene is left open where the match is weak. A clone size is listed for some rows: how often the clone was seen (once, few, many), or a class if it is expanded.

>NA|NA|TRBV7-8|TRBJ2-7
CASSFQGRLHEQYF
TGTGCCAGCAGCTTCCAGGGCCGTCTGCACGAGCAGTACTTC
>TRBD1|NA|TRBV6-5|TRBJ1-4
CASRRSGTGYEKLFF
TGTGCCAGCAGACGTTCCGGGACAGGGTATGAAAAACTGTTTTTT
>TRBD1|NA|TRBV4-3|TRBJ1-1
CASSLDRANTEAFF
TGCGCCAGCAGCCTTGACAGGGCGAACACTGAAGCTTTCTTT
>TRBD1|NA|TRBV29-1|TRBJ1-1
CSVEGWDRRKNTEAFF
TGCAGCGTTGAAGGTTGGGACAGACGTAAGAACACTGAAGCTTTCTTT
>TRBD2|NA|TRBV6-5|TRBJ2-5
CASSPGLASGTQYF
TGTGCCAGCAGTCCGGGACTAGCGTCGGGGACCCAGTACTTC
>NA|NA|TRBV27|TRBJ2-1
CASSNLNEQFF
TGTGCCAGCAGTAATCTTAATGAGCAGTTCTTC
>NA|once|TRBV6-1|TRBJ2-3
CASSENRNTDTQYF
TGTGCCAGCAGTGAAAACAGAAACACAGATACGCAGTATTTT
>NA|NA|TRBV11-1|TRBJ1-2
CASSRRSDYGYTF
TGTGCCAGCAGCCGGAGAAGCGATTATGGCTACACCTTC
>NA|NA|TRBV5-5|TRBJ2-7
CASSLFDSLDEQYF
TGTGCCAGCAGCTTGTTTGACAGCCTCGACGAGCAGTACTTC
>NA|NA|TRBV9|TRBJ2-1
CASSDYKSYNEQFF
TGTGCCAGCAGCGACTATAAGTCCTACAATGAGCAGTTCTTC
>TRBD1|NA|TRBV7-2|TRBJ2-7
CASSWTGPAYEQYF
TGTGCCAGCAGCTGGACAGGTCCAGCCTACGAGCAGTACTTC
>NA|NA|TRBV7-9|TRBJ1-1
CASRNGGTEAFF
TGTGCCAGCCGAAATGGAGGCACTGAAGCTTTCTTT
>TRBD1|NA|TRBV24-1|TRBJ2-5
CATSERGQGYQETQYF
TGTGCCACCAGTGAAAGGGGACAGGGGTACCAAGAGACCCAGTACTTC
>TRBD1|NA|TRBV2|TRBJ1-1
CASSAGTGNTEAFF
TGTGCCAGCAGTGCCGGGACAGGGAACACTGAAGCTTTCTTT
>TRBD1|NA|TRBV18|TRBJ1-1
CASSPRQGLGTEAFF
TGTGCCAGCTCACCAAGACAGGGGTTAGGCACTGAAGCTTTCTTT
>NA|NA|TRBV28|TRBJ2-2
CASGRGASNTGELFF
TGTGCCAGCGGTCGCGGGGCTTCGAACACCGGGGAGCTGTTTTTT
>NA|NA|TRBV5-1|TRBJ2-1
CASSSTPGTWGNEQFF
TGCGCCAGCAGCTCCACCCCCGGGACATGGGGTAATGAGCAGTTCTTC
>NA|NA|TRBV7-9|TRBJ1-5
CASSLGGALGQPQHF
TGTGCCAGCAGCTTAGGTGGGGCGCTAGGACAGCCCCAGCATTTT
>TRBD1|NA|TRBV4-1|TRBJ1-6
CASSPPQGARNSPLHF
TGCGCCAGCAGCCCCCCCCAGGGGGCCCGCAATTCACCCCTCCACTTT
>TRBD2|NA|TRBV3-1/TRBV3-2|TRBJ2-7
CASSQRTSGGQYF
TGTGCCAGCAGCCAAAGGACTAGCGGGGGGCAGTACTTC
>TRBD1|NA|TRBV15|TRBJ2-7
CATSRSQGAPYEQYF
TGTGCCACCAGCAGATCGCAGGGGGCCCCCTACGAGCAGTACTTC
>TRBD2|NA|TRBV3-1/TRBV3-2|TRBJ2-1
CASSPSGGAYNEQFF
TGTGCCAGCAGCCCTAGCGGGGGGGCCTACAATGAGCAGTTCTTC
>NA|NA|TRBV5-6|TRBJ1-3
CASSLAFSGNTIYF
TGTGCCAGCAGCTTGGCATTCTCTGGAAACACCATATATTTT
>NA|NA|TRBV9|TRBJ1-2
CASSPSGGGRNGYTF
TGTGCCAGCAGCCCCTCCGGGGGAGGGAGGAATGGCTACACCTTC
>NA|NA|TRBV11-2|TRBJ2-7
CASSSGYEQYF
TGTGCCAGCAGCTCGGGCTACGAGCAGTACTTC
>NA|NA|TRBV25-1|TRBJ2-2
CASSGVGTGELFF
TGTGCCAGCAGTGGAGTCGGTACCGGGGAGCTGTTTTTT
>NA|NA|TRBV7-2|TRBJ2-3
CASSPNLRQTASDTQYF
TGTGCCAGCAGCCCTAATTTGAGACAGACCGCTTCAGATACGCAGTATTTT
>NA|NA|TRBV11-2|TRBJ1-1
CASSLGQVIFNTEAFF
TGTGCCAGCAGCTTAGGGCAGGTCATTTTCAACACTGAAGCTTTCTTT
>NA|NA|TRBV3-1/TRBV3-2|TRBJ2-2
CASTLAYTGELFF
TGTGCCAGCACACTAGCCTACACCGGGGAGCTGTTTTTT
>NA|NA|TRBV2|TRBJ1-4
CASSDVGGINEKLFF
TGTGCCAGCAGTGACGTAGGGGGAATTAATGAAAAACTGTTTTTT
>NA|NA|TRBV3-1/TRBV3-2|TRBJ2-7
CASSQVSIEQYF
TGTGCCAGCAGCCAAGTCAGTATCGAGCAGTACTTC
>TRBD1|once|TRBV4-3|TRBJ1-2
CASSRSGQGAGGYTF
TGCGCCAGCAGCCGAAGTGGGCAGGGGGCCGGGGGCTACACCTTC
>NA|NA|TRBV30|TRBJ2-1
CAWSVRGNEQFF
TGTGCCTGGAGTGTACGGGGTAATGAGCAGTTCTTC
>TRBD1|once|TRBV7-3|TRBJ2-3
CASSASGTGVDTQYF
TGTGCCAGCAGCGCGTCCGGGACAGGGGTTGATACGCAGTATTTT
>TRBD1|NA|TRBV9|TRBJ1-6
CASSVQGANNSPLHF
TGTGCCAGCAGCGTCCAGGGGGCGAATAATTCACCCCTCCACTTT
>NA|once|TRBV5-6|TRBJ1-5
CASSSDMDGNQPQHF
TGTGCCAGCAGCTCGGACATGGATGGCAATCAGCCCCAGCATTTT
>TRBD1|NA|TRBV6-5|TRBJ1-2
CASSYVGTGYGYTF
TGTGCCAGCAGTTATGTAGGGACAGGTTATGGCTACACCTTC
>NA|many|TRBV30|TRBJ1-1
CAWGEAGVGAFF
TGTGCCTGGGGGGAGGCAGGGGTTGGAGCTTTCTTT
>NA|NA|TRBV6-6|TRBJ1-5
CASTEGQISNQPQHF
TGTGCCAGCACCGAAGGACAGATTAGCAATCAGCCCCAGCATTTT
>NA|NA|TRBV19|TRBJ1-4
CASSSGQLPEKLFF
TGTGCCAGTAGTTCGGGACAACTCCCTGAAAAACTGTTTTTT
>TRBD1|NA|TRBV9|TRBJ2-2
CASSVATGQGGELFF
TGTGCCAGCAGCGTGGCGACAGGGCAGGGCGGGGAGCTGTTTTTT
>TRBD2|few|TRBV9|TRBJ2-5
CASSVAGGQETQYF
TGTGCCAGCAGCGTAGCGGGGGGGCAAGAGACCCAGTACTTC
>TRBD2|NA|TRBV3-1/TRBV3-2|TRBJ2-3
CASSQERLAGHTDTQYF
TGTGCCAGCAGCCAAGAGCGCCTAGCGGGGCACACAGATACGCAGTATTTT
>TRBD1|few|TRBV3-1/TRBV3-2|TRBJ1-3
CASSQESMRQGYGNTIYF
TGTGCCAGCAGCCAAGAGTCGATGCGACAGGGGTACGGAAACACCATATATTTT
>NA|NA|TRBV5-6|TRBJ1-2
CASSLGTAIYGYTF
TGTGCCAGCAGCTTGGGGACAGCTATCTATGGCTACACCTTC